The 25 T cell receptor beta chains below all came from one sample that was sequenced in a study of human T cells and chemical hapten exposure. Whole blood that had not been fractionated was the source of extracted total RNA. TCRdb processed the 5' RACE reads anew with MiXCR; each CDR3 protein has one entry. The table has tens of thousands of distinct CDR3 sequences, approximately 7.7% seen once. These receptors all stem from a male donor in good health.

This clonotype was found a few times. The chain uses TRBV20-1 and TRBJ1-6; D may be TRBD1 (5 bases). The CDR3 has 14 residues. Trimming cost V 5 bases and J 4 bases, with 12 bases left between them. Looked up from germline, CDR1 is DFQATT and CDR2 is SNEGSKA (reference sequence). DNA for the CDR3: TGCAGTGCTTCTAAGGGGAAATATAATTCACCCCTCCACTTT. Its protein product is CSASKGKYNSPLHF.

The chain carries TRBV2 and TRBJ2-7; no clear D. Germline loops: CDR1 SNHLY, CDR2 FYNNEI. The CDR3 length is 13 residues. V lost 4 bases to trimming and J lost 3 bases, with 10 bases between them. CDR3 coding DNA: TGTGCCAGCAGTGGAAGGTTCAACTACGAGCAGTACTTC. This gives the protein CASSGRFNYEQYF.

This clonotype has ten or more counts. The rearrangement joins TRBV29-1 to TRBJ2-7; D might be TRBD1 (5 bases). The germline V gene has CDR1 SQVTM and CDR2 ANQGSEA. The CDR3 loop spans 12 amino acids. Trimming took off 7 bases at V and 2 bases at J, with 12 bases between the two ends. This chain's CDR3 is CSAGPFTYEQYF. The DNA for the CDR3 is TGCAGCGCAGGGCCCTTCACCTACGAGCAGTACTTC.

This clonotype was recorded at least ten times. This chain links TRBV29-1 with TRBJ2-5, with 9 bases that match TRBD1. CDR1 and CDR2 (germline): SQVTM, ANQGSEA. The ends lost 1 base at V and 0 bases at J; junction bases unmatched: 3. CDR3 length: 15 residues. As DNA, the CDR3 is TGCAGCGTTGAAGGGGACAGGGCACACCAAGAGACCCAGTACTTC. It encodes CSVEGDRAHQETQYF.

The chain recombines TRBV6-2 or TRBV6-3 with TRBJ1-1; the D is unclear. The CDR3 runs to 17 residues. Trimming shortened V by 0 bases and J by 0 bases, and 14 bases separated the two germline ends. Germline V lookup: CDR1 MNHEY, CDR2 SVGEGT. In DNA form, the CDR3 reads TGTGCCAGCAGTTACTCCCCCCGGCAGGCGATGAACACTGAAGCTTTCTTT. Translation gives CASSYSPRQAMNTEAFF.

This clonotype has more than one count but fewer than ten. This chain uses TRBV27 with TRBJ1-1; the D gene is possibly TRBD1 (5 bases). CDR1 MNHEY and CDR2 SMNVEV come from the germline V gene (reference sequence). The CDR3 has 16 residues. V dropped 2 bases and J dropped 8 bases, with 21 bases sitting between them. CDR3 residues: CASSLTDGTQEVEAFF. The CDR3 DNA reads as TGTGCCAGCAGTTTAACCGACGGGACCCAGGAAGTGGAAGCTTTCTTT.

A few counts support this clonotype. The J gene is TRBJ2-1, the V gene TRBV29-1, with 9 bases identical to TRBD2. Germline values: CDR1 SQVTM, CDR2 ANQGSEA. The CDR3 length is 15 residues. Trimming removed 7 bases from V and 8 bases from J; junction bases left unmatched: 15. CDR3 region: CSGGKLAGPTHEQFF. The CDR3 nucleotides read TGCAGCGGAGGGAAACTAGCGGGTCCTACGCATGAGCAGTTCTTC.

The V call is TRBV20-1, the J call TRBJ2-3; D gene ambiguous. Germline V gives CDR1 DFQATT, CDR2 SNEGSKA (reference sequence). The CDR3 has 13 amino acids. V was pared by 5 bases and J by 4 bases, with 13 bases between. CDR3 nucleotides: TGCAGTGCTTTACTATCGCTCGCAGATACGCAGTATTTT. Amino acids: CSALLSLADTQYF.

CDR3 bases: TGTGCCAGCAGGAAAACGACCCGGGCCGATAATTCACCCCTCCACTTT. The encoded protein is CASRKTTRADNSPLHF. V is TRBV6-2 or TRBV6-3 and J is TRBJ1-6; D is ambiguous. The CDR3 is 16 amino acids. Trimming took off 6 bases at V and 5 bases at J, with 17 bases between the two ends. CDR1 MNHEY and CDR2 SVGEGT come from the germline V gene.

In its sample, this clonotype was seen a few times. This sequence joins TRBV3-1 and TRBJ1-1, with D possibly matching TRBD1 (5 bases). The V gene's germline CDR1 is LGHDT and CDR2 YNNKEL (reference sequence). This CDR3 contains 17 residues. The V gene lost 3 bases and the J gene lost 3 bases, with 20 bases spanning the gap. The CDR3 region has the DNA TGTGCCAGCAGCCACACAACTGGGCGTTTGGGGGACACTGAAGCTTTCTTT. Its translation: CASSHTTGRLGDTEAFF.

The rearrangement joins TRBV11-2 to TRBJ2-3; the match to TRBD1 covers 7 bases. The CDR3 runs 13 residues. The junction had 3 bases not matched to a gene; V was cut back by 5 bases and J by 4 bases. Germline V CDR1 and CDR2: SGHAT, FQNNGV. CDR3 sequence: CASSRQGPDTQYF. DNA of the CDR3: TGTGCCAGCAGCCGACAGGGTCCAGATACGCAGTATTTT.

This clonotype was seen many times. The rearrangement uses TRBV5-1 and TRBJ1-2, with 7 nucleotides matching TRBD1. This CDR3 contains 15 residues. The junction had 7 bases not matched to a gene; V was cut back by 2 bases and J by 3 bases. Germline V gene sequence: CDR1 SGHRS, CDR2 YFSETQ. The chain's CDR3 is CASSFTGELDYGYTF. CDR3 coding DNA: TGCGCCAGCAGCTTTACAGGGGAATTGGACTATGGCTACACCTTC.

This clonotype has a count of ten or more. The chain combines TRBV18 with TRBJ2-1; D unresolved. V was cut by 3 bases and J by 9 bases, with 9 bases left in between. Germline CDR1 KGHSH, CDR2 LQKENI. The CDR3 extends over 12 amino acids. CDR3 sequence reads: CASSPTATEQFF. Written as DNA, the CDR3 is TGTGCCAGCTCACCGACGGCCACTGAGCAGTTCTTC.

V gene TRBV15 combines with J gene TRBJ2-5; TRBD2 matches 9 bases. This CDR3 spans 17 amino acids. CDR1 is LNHNV, CDR2 YYDKDF, per germline (reference sequence). The V gene end was trimmed by 2 bases and the J gene end by 3 bases; junction bases not matched to a gene: 10. CDR3 residues: CATSRPSGEVWEETQYF. CDR3 coding DNA: TGTGCCACCAGCAGACCTAGCGGGGAAGTATGGGAAGAGACCCAGTACTTC.

This chain links TRBV7-2 with TRBJ2-7; D is possibly TRBD1 (5 bases). V was trimmed by 5 bases and J by 0 bases, leaving 14 bases between them. The CDR3 has 15 amino acids. Germline CDR1 SGHTA, CDR2 FQGNSA. CDR3 residues: CASSPLFRDSYEQYF. CDR3 sequence (DNA): TGTGCCAGCAGCCCCCTCTTCAGGGACTCCTACGAGCAGTACTTC.

This clonotype came up many times. The V call is TRBV6-2 or TRBV6-3, the J call TRBJ1-2, with a weak D call TRBD1 (5 bases). Germline values: CDR1 MNHEY, CDR2 SVGEGT. V shed 7 bases and J shed 4 bases, with 13 bases lying between them. CDR3 length: 13 amino acids. The CDR3 reads CASKAGLIYGYTF. The CDR3 nucleotides are TGTGCCAGCAAGGCAGGGCTGATCTATGGCTACACCTTC.

In its sample, this clonotype was seen a few times. The chain employs TRBV6-2 or TRBV6-3 and TRBJ2-6, with D possibly being TRBD1 (6 bases). The CDR3 contains 16 residues. V lost 6 bases, J lost 0 bases, and 12 bases lay in between. The V gene's germline CDR1 is MNHEY and CDR2 SVGEGT. CDR3: CASRGGRYSGANVLTF. The CDR3 DNA follows: TGTGCCAGCAGAGGGGGACGGTACTCTGGGGCCAACGTCCTGACTTTC.

The chain couples TRBV14 to TRBJ1-5; D is undetermined. CDR3 size: 12 residues. Germline V lookup: CDR1 SGHDN, CDR2 FVKESK. Trimming shortened V by 3 bases and J by 4 bases, and 4 bases separated the two germline ends. Here the CDR3 DNA reads TGTGCCAGCAGCCAGTTAAATCAGCCCCAGCATTTT. Protein sequence: CASSQLNQPQHF.

This clonotype was observed a handful of times. The chain employs TRBV7-9 and TRBJ2-2, with D hard to call. V shed 2 bases and J shed 0 bases, with 7 bases lying between them. The germline CDR1 and CDR2 sequences are SEHNR and FQNEAQ (reference sequence). This CDR3 is 15 amino acids long. This chain's CDR3 is CASSLKRPNTGELFF. CDR3 DNA: TGTGCCAGCAGCTTAAAGAGACCGAACACCGGGGAGCTGTTTTTT.

This clonotype was observed many times. The genes are TRBV12-3 or TRBV12-4 and TRBJ2-2; TRBD1 agrees at 7 bases. The CDR3 is made up of 17 amino acids. After removal of 6 bases from V and 4 bases from J, the junction contained 14 bases not matched to a gene. The CDR3 coding sequence is TGTGCCAGCAGACTACCCAGAGACAGGGTGGTCACCGGGGAGCTGTTTTTT. Translated, it gives CASRLPRDRVVTGELFF.

The CDR3 loop reads CASSSDGGSYNEQFF. The CDR3 DNA sequence: TGTGCCAGCAGCTCCGACGGCGGATCCTACAATGAGCAGTTCTTC. The chain recombines TRBV9 with TRBJ2-1; D unclear. The CDR3 is made up of 15 amino acids. In germline, CDR1 is SGDLS, CDR2 YYNGEE. V was pared by 4 bases and J by 1 base, with 12 bases between. Using reference TRBV9 and TRBJ2-1 for the parts outside the CDR3, the full variable domain is DSGVTQTPKHLITATGQRVTLRCSPRSGDLSVYWYQQSLDQGLQFLIQYYNGEERAKGNILERFSAQQFPDLHSELNLSSLELGDSALYFCASSSDGGSYNEQFFGPGTRLTVL.

The table lists this clonotype with many counts. The chain combines TRBV11-1 with TRBJ2-7; the match to TRBD1 covers 7 bases. J lost 6 bases, V lost 3 bases, and 11 bases had no gene match. The CDR3 contains 15 residues. Germline CDR1 reads SGHAT; CDR2 reads FQDESV (reference sequence). The DNA for the CDR3 is TGTGCCAGCAGCTTGGAACGGGACAGATGGGCCGAGCAGTACTTC. Its protein is CASSLERDRWAEQYF.

This clonotype was seen once. Since a much larger clone is just one base distant, this may be a read error. The chain joins TRBV6-2 or TRBV6-3 to TRBJ2-1; D is unresolved. Deletions cut 2 bases from V and 0 bases from J, with 17 bases between. This CDR3 is built from 18 residues. The germline gives CDR1 MNHEY, CDR2 SVGEGT. CDR3: CASSYPLEQTFSYNEQFF. The CDR3 nucleotides read TGTGCCAGCAGTTACCCCCTCGAACAGACCTTCTCCTACAATGAGCAGTTCTTC.

This chain links TRBV10-3 with TRBJ1-2; tentatively, D is TRBD1 (5 bases). Per germline, CDR1 ENHRY and CDR2 SYGVKD. The CDR3 sequence is 15 residues long. Trimming removed 10 bases from V and 4 bases from J, with 22 bases in between. The CDR3 loop reads CASHDGAFKSYGYTF. The CDR3 DNA reads as TGTGCCAGCCATGATGGGGCCTTCAAGAGCTATGGCTACACCTTC.

This clonotype showed up many times. The chain carries TRBV7-9 and TRBJ2-1; 7 bases map to TRBD2. The CDR3 totals 17 residues. Germline-derived CDR1 and CDR2 are SEHNR and FQNEAQ (reference sequence). The ends lost 5 bases at V and 0 bases at J; junction bases unmatched: 10. The DNA of the CDR3 is TGTGCCAGCAGCGCCCATGGGGGGGGTAGCTCCTACAATGAGCAGTTCTTC. Translating gives CASSAHGGGSSYNEQFF.